The rows below give T cell receptor beta chains drawn from one sample of a study of response to subunit inactivated influenza vaccine. One entry per CDR3 protein, called by TCRdb with MiXCR from the RT-PCR reads. The sample lists hundreds of thousands of distinct CDR3 sequences, about 25% occurring once. Sequencing used CD4+ T cells sorted from PBMCs, obtained about 5 days after vaccination. All receptors derive from a man in his forties or fifties who received an inactivated influenza vaccine. Each CDR3 is given with its conserved first and last residue. The D gene is left open where the match is weak. Rows give clone size only sometimes, using once, few, many, or a class for an expanded clone.

TRBJ1-2,TRBV5-1,TRBD1,.,CASSKGQTNYGYTF,TGCGCCAGCAGCAAGGGACAGACGAACTATGGCTACACCTTC
TRBJ2-1,TRBV6-1,.,few,CASSPQGGASDEQFF,TGTGCCAGCAGTCCTCAAGGGGGGGCTTCGGATGAGCAGTTCTTC
TRBJ2-3,TRBV24-1,TRBD2,few,CATSDLAGASTDTQYF,TGTGCCACCAGTGATTTAGCGGGGGCCAGCACAGATACGCAGTATTTT
TRBJ2-3,TRBV9,.,.,CASSALPGSPDTQYF,TGTGCCAGCAGCGCCCTGCCCGGGAGCCCAGATACGCAGTATTTT
TRBJ2-3,TRBV7-9,TRBD1,few,CASSSQGSDTQYF,TGTGCCAGCAGCTCACAGGGGTCAGATACGCAGTATTTT
TRBJ2-3,TRBV4-1,.,many,CASSTRSRGDLTDTQYF,TGCGCCAGCAGCACCCGAAGCCGCGGGGACCTCACAGATACGCAGTATTTT
TRBJ2-7,TRBV20-1,.,once,CSASPEGVNEQYF,TGCAGTGCTAGCCCTGAGGGAGTAAACGAGCAGTACTTC
TRBJ2-7,TRBV5-1,.,.,CASSDSKGSYEQYF,TGCGCCAGCAGCGATTCGAAGGGTTCGTACGAGCAGTACTTC
TRBJ2-3,TRBV6-5,.,.,CASSYGLGDQFPDTQYF,TGTGCCAGCAGTTACGGGTTGGGCGACCAGTTCCCAGATACGCAGTATTTT
TRBJ2-4,TRBV20-1,.,once,CSASEGYIQYF,TGCAGTGCTAGCGAGGGGTACATTCAGTACTTC
TRBJ1-2,TRBV12-3/TRBV12-4,.,many,CASSRGRGYGYTF,TGTGCCAGCTCCCGGGGGAGGGGCTATGGCTACACCTTC
TRBJ2-7,TRBV20-1,.,.,CSASRAGILNEQYF,TGCAGTGCCTCCAGGGCGGGGATTCTCAACGAGCAGTACTTC
TRBJ2-3,TRBV7-2,TRBD2,few,CASSLDPSGRAYQYF,TGTGCCAGCAGCTTAGATCCTAGCGGGAGGGCCTATCAGTATTTT
TRBJ2-7,TRBV7-2,.,many,CASSPRGGYEQYF,TGTGCCAGCAGCCCTCGTGGGGGGTACGAGCAGTACTTC
TRBJ1-1,TRBV12-3/TRBV12-4,.,.,CASREQLNTEAFF,TGTGCCAGCAGAGAACAGCTGAACACTGAAGCTTTCTTT
TRBJ2-5,TRBV20-1,TRBD1,few,CSATDWTGGRETQYF,TGCAGTGCTACCGACTGGACAGGGGGGAGGGAGACCCAGTACTTC
TRBJ2-3,TRBV14,.,.,CASSQEGVKRQYF,TGTGCCAGCAGCCAAGAAGGGGTCAAGAGGCAGTATTTT
TRBJ1-1,TRBV6-5,.,few,CASSYSTQRGGAEAFF,TGTGCCAGCAGTTACTCAACCCAACGGGGGGGAGCGGAAGCTTTCTTT
TRBJ1-1,TRBV12-3/TRBV12-4,.,.,CASSVDRMNTEAFF,TGTGCCAGCAGTGTTGACAGAATGAACACTGAAGCTTTCTTT
TRBJ2-7,TRBV12-3/TRBV12-4,TRBD1,many,CASSTTGVPYEQYF,TGTGCCAGCAGTACCACAGGGGTGCCCTACGAGCAGTACTTC
TRBJ2-3,TRBV28,TRBD1,.,CASTPTGGTDTQYF,TGTGCCAGCACCCCGACAGGGGGCACAGATACGCAGTATTTT
TRBJ2-7,TRBV4-1,.,.,CASSHRTGNSYEQYF,TGCGCCAGCAGCCATCGTACAGGTAACTCCTACGAGCAGTACTTC
TRBJ2-5,TRBV6-2/TRBV6-3,TRBD2,.,CASRRPGVAGGSETQYF,TGTGCCAGCAGACGACCGGGGGTAGCGGGAGGTTCAGAGACCCAGTACTTC
TRBJ2-2,TRBV27,TRBD1,.,CASSPYRGRSNTGELFF,TGTGCCAGCAGTCCTTACAGGGGTAGATCCAACACCGGGGAGCTGTTTTTT
TRBJ2-7,TRBV5-1,TRBD2,.,CASSSGLAGWYEQYF,TGCGCCAGCAGCTCGGGACTAGCGGGGTGGTACGAGCAGTACTTC
TRBJ2-5,TRBV24-1,.,few,CATSRDTKETQYF,TGTGCCACCTCGAGGGACACCAAAGAGACCCAGTACTTC
TRBJ2-1,TRBV28,TRBD2,few,CASSAGTSRANEQFF,TGTGCCAGCAGTGCCGGGACTAGCCGGGCCAATGAGCAGTTCTTC
TRBJ2-5,TRBV5-1,.,.,CASSTTTRLETQYF,TGCGCCAGCAGCACGACGACTAGGTTGGAGACCCAGTACTTC
TRBJ2-5,TRBV10-3,.,few,CAISSQDKETQYF,TGTGCCATCAGTAGTCAGGATAAAGAGACCCAGTACTTC
TRBJ2-7,TRBV2,TRBD1,.,CASSWDSSRYEQYF,TGTGCCAGCAGCTGGGACAGTTCGAGGTACGAGCAGTACTTC
TRBJ2-3,TRBV4-3,.,.,CASSQDYGRADTQYF,TGCGCCAGCAGCCAAGATTACGGTCGCGCAGATACGCAGTATTTT
TRBJ1-2,TRBV7-9,.,.,CASTTSGPDGYGYTF,TGTGCCAGCACCACCTCAGGGCCGGATGGCTATGGCTACACCTTC
TRBJ2-2,TRBV4-3,.,few,CASSQLPPPNTGELFF,TGCGCCAGCAGCCAACTCCCACCGCCGAACACCGGGGAGCTGTTTTTT
TRBJ1-1,TRBV6-1,.,few,CASSAAGRNTEAFF,TGTGCCAGCAGTGCGGCCGGCAGGAACACTGAAGCTTTCTTT
TRBJ2-7,TRBV5-6,TRBD2,few,CASSRMTSTYEQYF,TGTGCCAGCAGCCGAATGACTAGCACCTACGAGCAGTACTTC
TRBJ2-2,TRBV4-2,.,few,CASTGELFF,TGTGCCAGCACCGGGGAGCTGTTTTTT
TRBJ1-2,TRBV20-1,.,once,CSARMSEVYYGYTF,TGCAGTGCTAGGATGAGTGAGGTGTATTATGGCTACACCTTC
TRBJ2-5,TRBV24-1,.,.,CATRNQGKGETQYF,TGTGCCACCAGAAACCAGGGAAAAGGGGAGACCCAGTACTTC
TRBJ2-1,TRBV5-1,TRBD2,many,CASSLLSPSGSSYNEQFF,TGCGCCAGCAGCTTGCTTTCGCCTAGCGGGAGCTCCTACAATGAGCAGTTCTTC
TRBJ2-1,TRBV5-1,TRBD2,few,CASSLQRGGKQFF,TGCGCCAGCAGCTTGCAGCGGGGGGGGAAGCAGTTCTTC
TRBJ2-7,TRBV7-9,.,.,CASSTTVPIAYEQYF,TGTGCCAGCAGCACGACCGTGCCCATTGCCTACGAGCAGTACTTC
TRBJ2-1,TRBV11-2,.,few,CASSPVGGSGSSYNEQFF,TGTGCCAGCAGCCCCGTTGGTGGGAGCGGCAGCTCCTACAATGAGCAGTTCTTC
TRBJ2-1,TRBV20-1,TRBD2,.,CSASLSGTSGIHYNEQFF,TGCAGTGCTAGCCTATCCGGGACTAGCGGGATTCATTACAATGAGCAGTTCTTC
TRBJ2-6,TRBV9,TRBD1,few,CASSVLDRGSGANVLTF,TGTGCCAGCAGCGTTCTCGACAGGGGCTCTGGGGCCAACGTCCTGACTTTC
TRBJ2-7,TRBV5-6,.,many,CASSPLPGSYEQYF,TGTGCCAGCAGCCCCCTCCCAGGCTCCTACGAGCAGTACTTC
TRBJ2-2,TRBV11-3,.,.,CASRLGRDDTGELFF,TGTGCCAGCAGATTAGGACGAGACGACACCGGGGAGCTGTTTTTT
TRBJ2-5,TRBV19,.,few,CASARGETQYF,TGTGCCTCCGCACGGGGGGAGACCCAGTACTTC
TRBJ2-1,TRBV20-1,.,.,CRGGAGNEQFF,TGCAGGGGGGGGGCAGGGAATGAGCAGTTCTTC
TRBJ1-6,TRBV4-2,.,.,CASSQDLRDSPLHF,TGTGCCAGCAGCCAAGATCTCCGTGATTCACCCCTCCACTTT
TRBJ2-7,TRBV10-3,TRBD1,.,CAISRQGKAYEQYF,TGTGCCATCAGTAGACAGGGAAAAGCCTACGAGCAGTACTTC
TRBJ2-2,TRBV20-1,.,.,CSARLGGAYAGELFF,TGCAGTGCTAGATTGGGGGGCGCGTATGCCGGGGAGCTGTTTTTT
TRBJ1-1,TRBV24-1,TRBD1,.,CATSDSGTAAKAFF,TGTGCCACCAGTGATTCCGGGACAGCAGCGAAAGCTTTCTTT